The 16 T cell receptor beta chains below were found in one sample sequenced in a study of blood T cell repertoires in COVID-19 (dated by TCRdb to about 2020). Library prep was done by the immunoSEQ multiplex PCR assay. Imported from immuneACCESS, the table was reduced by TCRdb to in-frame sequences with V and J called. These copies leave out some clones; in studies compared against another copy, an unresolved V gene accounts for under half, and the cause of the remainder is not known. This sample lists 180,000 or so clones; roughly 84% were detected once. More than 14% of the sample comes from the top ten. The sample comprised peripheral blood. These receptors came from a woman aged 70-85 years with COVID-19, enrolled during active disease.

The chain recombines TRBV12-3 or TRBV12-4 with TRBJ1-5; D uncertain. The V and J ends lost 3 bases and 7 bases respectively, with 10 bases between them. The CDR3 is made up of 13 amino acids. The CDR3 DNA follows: TGTGCCAGCAGTTTCGGGGTCCGACAGCCCCAGCATTTT. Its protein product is CASSFGVRQPQHF.

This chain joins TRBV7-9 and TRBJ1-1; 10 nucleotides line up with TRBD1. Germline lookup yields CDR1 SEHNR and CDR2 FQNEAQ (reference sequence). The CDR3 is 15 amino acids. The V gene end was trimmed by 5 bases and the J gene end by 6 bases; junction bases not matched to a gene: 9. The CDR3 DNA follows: TGTGCCAGCAGCCCGGGGACAGGGGTGGACGCTGAAGCTTTCTTT. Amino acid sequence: CASSPGTGVDAEAFF.

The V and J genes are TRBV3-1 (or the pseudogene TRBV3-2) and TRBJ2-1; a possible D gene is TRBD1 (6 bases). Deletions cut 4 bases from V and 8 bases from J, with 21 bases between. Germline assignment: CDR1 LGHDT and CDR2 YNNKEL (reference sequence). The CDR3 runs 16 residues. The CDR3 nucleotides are TGTGCCAGCAGCCCTGCCTCTTTTCGACAGGCCCATGAGCAGTTCTTC. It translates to CASSPASFRQAHEQFF.

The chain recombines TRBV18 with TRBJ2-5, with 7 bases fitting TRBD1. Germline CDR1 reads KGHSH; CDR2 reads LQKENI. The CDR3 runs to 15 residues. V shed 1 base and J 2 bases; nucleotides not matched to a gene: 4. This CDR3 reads CASSPLGQKQETQYF. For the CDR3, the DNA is TGTGCCAGCTCACCACTGGGACAGAAACAAGAGACCCAGTACTTC.

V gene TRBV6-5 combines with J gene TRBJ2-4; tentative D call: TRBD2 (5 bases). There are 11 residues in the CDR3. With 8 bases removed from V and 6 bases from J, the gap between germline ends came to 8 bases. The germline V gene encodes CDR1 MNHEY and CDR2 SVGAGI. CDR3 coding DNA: TGTGCCAGCGTTGGAGGAAACATTCAGTACTTC. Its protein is CASVGGNIQYF.

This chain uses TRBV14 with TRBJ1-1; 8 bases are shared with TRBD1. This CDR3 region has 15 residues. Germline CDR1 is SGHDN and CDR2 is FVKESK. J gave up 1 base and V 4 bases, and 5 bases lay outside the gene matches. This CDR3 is CASSPRTGRNTEAFF. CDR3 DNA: TGTGCCAGCAGCCCGAGGACAGGGCGGAACACTGAAGCTTTCTTT.

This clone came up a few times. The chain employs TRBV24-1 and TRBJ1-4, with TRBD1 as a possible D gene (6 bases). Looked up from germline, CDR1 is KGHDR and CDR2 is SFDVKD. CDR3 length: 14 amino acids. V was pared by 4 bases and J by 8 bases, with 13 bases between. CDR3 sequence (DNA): TGTGCCACCAGTGAGGGGGGGGCACGGGAAAAACTGTTTTTT. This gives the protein CATSEGGAREKLFF.

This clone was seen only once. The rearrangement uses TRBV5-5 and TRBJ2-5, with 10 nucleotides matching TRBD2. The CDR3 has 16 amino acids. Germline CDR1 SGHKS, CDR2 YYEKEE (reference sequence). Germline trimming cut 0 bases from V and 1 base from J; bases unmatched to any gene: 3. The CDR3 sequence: CASSLAVAGGQETQYF. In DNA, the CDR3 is TGTGCCAGCAGCTTGGCGGTAGCGGGAGGCCAAGAGACCCAGTACTTC.

CDR3 in amino acids: CASSQDLAASGEQFF. CDR3 DNA sequence: TGTGCCAGCAGCCAAGACCTAGCGGCGTCGGGAGAGCAGTTCTTC. J is TRBJ2-1 and V is TRBV3-1 (or the pseudogene TRBV3-2); 7 nucleotides match TRBD2. The junction had 9 bases not matched to a gene; V was cut back by 0 bases and J by 10 bases. This CDR3 contains 15 residues. Germline loops: CDR1 LGHDT, CDR2 YNNKEL (reference sequence).

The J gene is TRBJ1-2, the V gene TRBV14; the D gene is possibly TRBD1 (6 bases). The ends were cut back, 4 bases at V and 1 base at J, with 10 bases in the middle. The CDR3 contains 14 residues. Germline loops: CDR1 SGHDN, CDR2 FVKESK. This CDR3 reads CASSRQQGNYGYTF. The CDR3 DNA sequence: TGTGCCAGCAGCCGACAACAGGGTAACTATGGCTACACCTTC.

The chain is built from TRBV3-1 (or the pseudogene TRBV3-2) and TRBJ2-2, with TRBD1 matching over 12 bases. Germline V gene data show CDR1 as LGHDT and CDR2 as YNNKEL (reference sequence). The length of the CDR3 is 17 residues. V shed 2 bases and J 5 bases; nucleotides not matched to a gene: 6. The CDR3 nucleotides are TGTGCCAGCAGCCAACGGGACAGGGGGCAGCGGACCGGGGAGCTGTTTTTT. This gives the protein CASSQRDRGQRTGELFF.

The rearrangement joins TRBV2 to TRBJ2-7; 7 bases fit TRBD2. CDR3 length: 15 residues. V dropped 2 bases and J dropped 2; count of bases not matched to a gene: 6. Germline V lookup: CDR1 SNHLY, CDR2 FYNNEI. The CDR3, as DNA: TGTGCCAGCAGTGAATTGGGGGGGATCGCCTACGAGCAGTACGTC. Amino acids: CASSELGGIAYEQYV.

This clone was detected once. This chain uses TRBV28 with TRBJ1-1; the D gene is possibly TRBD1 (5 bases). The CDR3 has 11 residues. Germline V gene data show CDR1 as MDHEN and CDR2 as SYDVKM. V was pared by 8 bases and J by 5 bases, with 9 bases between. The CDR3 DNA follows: TGTGCCAGCCCCCGGGGGACTGAAGCTTTCTTT. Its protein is CASPRGTEAFF.

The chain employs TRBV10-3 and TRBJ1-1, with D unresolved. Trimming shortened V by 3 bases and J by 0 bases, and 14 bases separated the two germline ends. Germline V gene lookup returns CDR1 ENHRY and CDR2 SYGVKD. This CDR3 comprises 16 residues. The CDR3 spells CAISDGRSRLNTEAFF. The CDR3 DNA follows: TGTGCCATCAGTGACGGGAGGTCGAGACTGAACACTGAAGCTTTCTTT.

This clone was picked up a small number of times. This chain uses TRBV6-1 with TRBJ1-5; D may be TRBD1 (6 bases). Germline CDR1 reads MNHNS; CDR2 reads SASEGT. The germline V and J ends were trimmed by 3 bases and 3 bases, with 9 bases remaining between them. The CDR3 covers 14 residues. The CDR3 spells CASSEGHLNQPQHF. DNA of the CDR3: TGTGCCAGCAGTGAGGGACATCTCAATCAGCCCCAGCATTTT.

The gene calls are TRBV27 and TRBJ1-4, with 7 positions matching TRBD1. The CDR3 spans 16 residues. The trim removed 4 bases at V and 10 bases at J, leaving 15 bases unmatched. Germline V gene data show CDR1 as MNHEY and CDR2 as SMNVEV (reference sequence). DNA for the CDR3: TGTGCCAGCAGTTCACCGACCAGAAACAGGGGCGGAAAACTGTTTTTT. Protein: CASSSPTRNRGGKLFF.